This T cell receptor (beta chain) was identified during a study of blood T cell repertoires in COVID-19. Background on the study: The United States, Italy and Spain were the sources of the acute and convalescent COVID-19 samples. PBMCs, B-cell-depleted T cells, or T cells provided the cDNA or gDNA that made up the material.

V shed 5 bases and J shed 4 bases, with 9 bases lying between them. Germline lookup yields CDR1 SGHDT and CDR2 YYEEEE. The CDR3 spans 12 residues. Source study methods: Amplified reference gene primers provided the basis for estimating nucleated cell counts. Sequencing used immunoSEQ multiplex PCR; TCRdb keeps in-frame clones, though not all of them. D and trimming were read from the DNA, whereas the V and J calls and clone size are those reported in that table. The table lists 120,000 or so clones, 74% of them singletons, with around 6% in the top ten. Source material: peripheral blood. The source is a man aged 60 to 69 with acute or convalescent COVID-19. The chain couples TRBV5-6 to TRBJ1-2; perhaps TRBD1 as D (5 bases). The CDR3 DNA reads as TGTGCCAGCAGGGACATACGCTATGGCTACACCTTC. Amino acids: CASRDIRYGYTF.